The next 20 T cell receptor beta chains were all read from a single sample in a study of blood T cells in healthy people across ages. Using a J-beta primer mix together with a sample-barcoded 5' primer, a second PCR was run for roughly 6 to 11 cycles. TCRdb re-called the 5' RACE reads with MiXCR, one entry per CDR3 protein. Among about 380,000 distinct CDR3 sequences listed, approximately 47% were seen once. The sequencing sample was made of blood. The source is a man aged 55 to 70 in good health.

CDR3 amino acids: CASSPDRAGANVLTF. DNA for the CDR3: TGTGCCAGCAGCCCTGACAGAGCCGGGGCCAACGTCCTGACTTTC. The chain combines TRBV6-1 with TRBJ2-6; D perhaps matches TRBD1 (5 bases). Germline V gives CDR1 MNHNS, CDR2 SASEGT. V was cut by 6 bases and J by 4 bases, with 13 bases left in between. The CDR3 runs 15 residues.

The chain uses TRBV30 and TRBJ2-2; 9 bases line up with TRBD1. The trim removed 6 bases at V and 6 bases at J, leaving 5 bases unmatched. Germline V gene lookup returns CDR1 GTSNPN and CDR2 SVGIG (reference sequence). The CDR3 totals 13 residues. CDR3 DNA: TGTGCCTGCAACAGACAGGGGGCCGGGGAGCTGTTTTTT. Protein: CACNRQGAGELFF.

About this clonotype itself: This may arise from a read error, as a much more abundant clone is one base away. This chain uses TRBV7-6 with TRBJ2-1, with D possibly being TRBD1 (5 bases). Germline V gives CDR1 SGHVS, CDR2 FNYEAQ. CDR3 length: 15 residues. The CDR3 spells CASSPDSTSHNEQFF. The DNA for the CDR3 is TGTGCCAGCAGCCCCGACAGCACCTCCCACAATGAGCAGTTCTTC.

The J gene is TRBJ1-2, the V gene TRBV20-1; D may be TRBD1 (5 bases). CDR3 length: 15 residues. From germline, CDR1 is DFQATT and CDR2 SNEGSKA (reference sequence). The V end lost 5 bases, the J end lost 1 base, and 17 bases lay between the germline ends. For the CDR3, the DNA is TGCAGTGCTCCTCCCGCCAGGGCGGGTAACTATGGCTACACCTTC. Translated: CSAPPARAGNYGYTF.

This chain uses TRBV28 with TRBJ2-5; 8 bases fit TRBD1. The DNA matches TRBJ2-7 better at its end, which makes the J call doubtful. The CDR3 totals 13 residues. The V gene's germline CDR1 is MDHEN and CDR2 SYDVKM. In DNA, the CDR3 is TGTGCCAGCAGTTTACAGGGGGCCCACGAGCAGTACTTC. It codes for CASSLQGAHEQYF.

This chain connects TRBV30 to TRBJ2-1, with D unresolved. This CDR3 is 13 amino acids long. The germline V gene encodes CDR1 GTSNPN and CDR2 SVGIG (reference sequence). The V end was cut by 0 bases, the J end by 4 bases, with 7 bases between. DNA of the CDR3: TGTGCCTGGAGTGTAGGCAGTTACAATGAGCAGTTCTTC. It translates to CAWSVGSYNEQFF. Full variable domain (remainder filled in from reference TRBV30 and TRBJ2-1): SQTIHQWPATLVQPVGSPLSLECTVEGTSNPNLYWYRQAAGRGLQLLFYSVGIGQISSEVPQNLSASRPQDRQFILSSKKLLLSDSGFYLCAWSVGSYNEQFFGPGTRLTVL.

The chain recombines TRBV19 with TRBJ2-3; the D gene is possibly TRBD1 (5 bases). Trimming removed 6 bases at V and 2 bases at J, with 9 bases between. The CDR3 spans 13 residues. Germline V lookup: CDR1 LNHDA, CDR2 SQIVND (reference sequence). The CDR3 nucleotides are TGTGCCAGTAGACCCAGGGACACAGATACGCAGTATTTT. This encodes CASRPRDTDTQYF.

As for this clonotype: A much larger clone differs by one base, so this may be a read error. V is TRBV25-1 and J is TRBJ2-4, with TRBD2 as a possible D gene (5 bases). The V gene's germline CDR1 is MGHDK and CDR2 SYGVNS. The CDR3 runs to 15 residues. The chain's CDR3 is CAGSEDKAPSGIQYF. CDR3 coding DNA: TGTGCCGGCAGTGAAGATAAGGCACCAAGCGGCATTCAGTACTTC.

The chain has TRBV4-2 and TRBJ2-7; TRBD2 matches at 12 bases. J lost 4 bases, V lost 5 bases, and 6 bases had no gene match. The CDR3 extends over 15 amino acids. Per the germline V gene, CDR1 is LGHNA and CDR2 is YNFKEQ. CDR3 sequence (DNA): TGTGCCAGCAGCGTCAGTGGACTAGCGGGGTACGAGCAGTACTTC. Translated: CASSVSGLAGYEQYF.

A few counts support this clonotype. V is TRBV6-5 and J is TRBJ2-5; D remains ambiguous. Germline V gene data show CDR1 as MNHEY and CDR2 as SVGAGI. This CDR3 region has 13 residues. The germline V and J ends were trimmed by 2 bases and 0 bases, with 4 bases remaining between them. The DNA of the CDR3 is TGTGCCAGCAGTTACGTGTACCAAGAGACCCAGTACTTC. It translates to CASSYVYQETQYF.

This clonotype was counted a few times. The chain couples TRBV5-1 to TRBJ2-1, with 7 bases aligning to TRBD1. Germline V gene sequence: CDR1 SGHRS, CDR2 YFSETQ. Trimming at V came to 3 bases and at J to 3 bases, leaving 6 bases not matched to a gene. CDR3 length: 15 amino acids. For the CDR3, the DNA is TGCGCCAGCAGCTCTTCGACAGGGTTCTACAATGAGCAGTTCTTC. This translates into CASSSSTGFYNEQFF. The complete variable domain, with remaining parts taken from reference TRBV5-1 and TRBJ2-1, reads KAGVTQTPRYLIKTRGQQVTLSCSPISGHRSVSWYQQTPGQGLQFLFEYFSETQRNKGNFPGRFSGRQFSNSRSEMNVSTLELGDSALYLCASSSSTGFYNEQFFGPGTRLTVL.

This chain links TRBV7-9 with TRBJ2-3; TRBD2 matches at 12 bases. The germline V gene has CDR1 SEHNR and CDR2 FQNEAQ (reference sequence). This CDR3 spans 17 amino acids. J gave up 5 bases and V 4 bases, and 10 bases lay outside the gene matches. The CDR3 DNA follows: TGTGCCAGCAGCTCGCCACGACTAGCGGGAGATAGAGATACGCAGTATTTT. Its translation: CASSSPRLAGDRDTQYF. Based on the CDR3 plus reference TRBV7-9 and TRBJ2-3, the full variable domain is DTGVSQNPRHKITKRGQNVTFRCDPISEHNRLYWYRQTLGQGPEFLTYFQNEAQLEKSRLLSDRFSAERPKGSFSTLEIQRTEQGDSAMYLCASSSPRLAGDRDTQYFGPGTRLTVL.

The V and J genes are TRBV18 and TRBJ1-5, with 10 bases aligning to TRBD1. The CDR3 loop spans 14 amino acids. Germline V CDR1 and CDR2: KGHSH, LQKENI. The ends lost 4 bases at V and 6 bases at J; junction bases unmatched: 3. CDR3 sequence reads: CASSRDRGGQPQHF. Written as DNA, the CDR3 is TGTGCCAGCTCACGGGACAGGGGAGGTCAGCCCCAGCATTTT.

This clonotype was observed at least ten times. The V and J genes are TRBV5-6 and TRBJ2-5, with 8 bases matching TRBD1. Losses at the gene ends were 2 bases for V and 5 bases for J; bases not matched to a gene: 2. This CDR3 is built from 13 residues. Germline lookup yields CDR1 SGHDT and CDR2 YYEEEE. In nucleotides, the CDR3 is TGTGCCAGCAGCTTACGGACAGGGGAGACCCAGTACTTC. Translated: CASSLRTGETQYF.

The DNA for the CDR3 is TGCAGTGCTAGAGTAGCCGGACAGACCTATGGCTACACCTTC. It yields the protein CSARVAGQTYGYTF. V gene TRBV20-1 combines with J gene TRBJ1-2, with a weak D call TRBD1 (6 bases). CDR1 is DFQATT and CDR2 is SNEGSKA in the germline V gene (reference sequence). The CDR3 runs to 14 residues. Trimming pared 1 base from V and 4 bases from J, leaving 13 bases between.

CDR3 sequence reads: CASSPQGDSGANVLTF. The CDR3 DNA is TGTGCCAGCAGCCCCCAGGGCGACTCTGGGGCCAACGTCCTGACTTTC. The V gene is TRBV4-2, the J gene TRBJ2-6; a possible D gene is TRBD1 (5 bases). Germline V lookup: CDR1 LGHNA, CDR2 YNFKEQ. This CDR3 has 16 amino acids. V dropped 4 bases and J dropped 0 bases, with 10 bases sitting between them.

This clonotype was picked up a small number of times. The V call is TRBV29-1, the J call TRBJ2-3, with TRBD1 matching over 9 bases. This CDR3 is 14 amino acids long. Germline V CDR1 and CDR2: SQVTM, ANQGSEA. V trimming: 3 bases; J trimming: 1 base; junction bases outside the gene matches: 2. Here the CDR3 reads CSVDYRGRTDTQYF. The DNA of the CDR3 is TGCAGCGTTGATTACAGGGGGCGCACAGATACGCAGTATTTT.

V is TRBV6-2 or TRBV6-3 and J is TRBJ1-1, with D hard to call. The CDR3 covers 14 residues. The V end was cut by 6 bases, the J end by 6 bases, with 17 bases between. CDR1 is MNHEY, CDR2 SVGEGT, per germline. The CDR3, as DNA: TGTGCCAGCAGACTCGCTTCGGGGTCCCCTGAAGCTTTCTTT. This sequence encodes CASRLASGSPEAFF.

The V and J genes are TRBV7-2 and TRBJ1-2; a weak D match, TRBD1 (5 bases). Germline CDR1 reads SGHTA; CDR2 reads FQGNSA. Deletions cut 5 bases from V and 5 bases from J, with 12 bases between. The CDR3 loop spans 13 amino acids. For the CDR3, the DNA is TGTGCCAGCAGCGGAGAGGGACTTTATGGCTACACCTTC. Its translation is CASSGEGLYGYTF.

The rearrangement uses TRBV7-2 and TRBJ2-5; D is unresolved. CDR1 is SGHTA and CDR2 is FQGNSA in the germline V gene. Trimming pared 5 bases from V and 9 bases from J, leaving 10 bases between. The CDR3 is 11 amino acids. The CDR3 DNA follows: TGTGCCAGCAGCGTAAGAAGGGCCCAGTACTTC. Amino acid sequence: CASSVRRAQYF.